This paragraph reports one T cell receptor (beta chain). This clone was counted once. The antigen it recognizes is unknown. Base qualities are missing; no much larger clone stands one base away. TCRbeta CDR3 regions were amplified from genomic DNA by means of the immunoSEQ Assay, a bias-controlled multiplex PCR. The original pipeline was this. Within the assay, amplification of reference gene primers was used to estimate how many nucleated cells each sample contained. To quantify the absolute abundance of each unique TCRbeta CDR3 rearrangement, sequence reads were collapsed and filtered. For each sample, productive Simpson clonality was calculated by taking the square root of Simpson's diversity index across productive rearrangements. This is the immuneACCESS table as TCRdb keeps it, with only in-frame sequences that have V and J called. A part of the clones is gone; compared with another copy, unresolved V genes explain less than half, and the rest is unexplained. Clonal size and the V and J genes are those of that table, whereas D and trimming came from the DNA. Across this sample there are 350,000 to 400,000 clones, with around 90% seen only once. The ten largest clones capture about 6.8% of the sample.

This entry is derived from a study of blood T cell repertoires in COVID-19 (TCRdb year 2020). At the level of the whole study: The collaborator samples originated in the United States, Italy and Spain and spanned the acute and convalescent phases of COVID-19. Where HLA class I and class II types were available, the types were taken from metadata supplied by the sample provider, not from assay-based typing. Sample metadata almost always included a de-identified subject ID, COVID-19 status, age in years and sex. The dataset comprised deeply sampled blood TCRbeta repertoires from subjects exposed to, actively infected with, or recovered from COVID-19. The prospective study material was composed of cDNA or gDNA derived from T cells, B-cell-depleted T cells, or PBMCs. Samples came from the ongoing ImmuneRACE study (first 160 participants) plus 1,254 subjects from 6 global collaborators. A freely available public database, intended as a resource for researchers studying the immune response to SARS-CoV-2, is where the repertoires were released.

The CDR3 covers 14 residues, taking in both the cysteine and the phenylalanine. Of the read, only the CDR3 DNA is kept; its 42 bases are in frame from base 1. V is pared back by 1 base and J by 6 bases, with 9 bases lying between the germline termini. According to the germline V gene (reference sequence), CDR1 reads LNHNV and CDR2 reads YYDKDF. Each collaborating institution followed its own protocols to collect whole blood in K2EDTA tubes. For TCRbeta analysis, collaborators shipped samples as frozen whole blood, isolated PBMCs, or DNA extracted from either of those sample types. Study-wide conclusions, independent of this receptor: The amount of clinical and demographic metadata varied by source and participant and was provided uncurated.

The clonotype was recovered from a man aged 18-30 years with active or convalescent COVID-19. Here the chain combines TRBV15 and TRBJ1-4; a tentative D match to TRBD1 spans 5 bases. Sequencing used peripheral blood. The bases are TGTGCCACCAGCAGAGCAGGGTTGGATGAAAAACTGTTTTTT. It translates as CATSRAGLDEKLFF.